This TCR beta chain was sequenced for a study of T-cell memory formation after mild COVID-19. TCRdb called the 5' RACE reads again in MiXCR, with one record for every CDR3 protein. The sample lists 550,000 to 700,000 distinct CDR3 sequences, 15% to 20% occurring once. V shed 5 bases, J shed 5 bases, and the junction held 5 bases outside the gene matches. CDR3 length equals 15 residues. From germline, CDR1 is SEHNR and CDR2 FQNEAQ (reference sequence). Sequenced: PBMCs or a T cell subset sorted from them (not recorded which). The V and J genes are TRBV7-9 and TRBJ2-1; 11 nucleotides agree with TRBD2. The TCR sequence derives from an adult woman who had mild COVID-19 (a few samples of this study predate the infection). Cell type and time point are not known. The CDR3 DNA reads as TGTGCCAGCAGCATACTAGCGGGGGCTAACAATGAGCAGTTCTTC. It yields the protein CASSILAGANNEQFF.